These 29 T cell receptor beta chains were sequenced from one sample in a study of response to subunit inactivated influenza vaccine. TCRdb re-called the RT-PCR reads with MiXCR, one entry per CDR3 protein. In the table there are around 600,000 distinct CDR3 sequences, over 9% of which are singletons. These records were also assigned to another study, of T cells expressing NK-cell markers. That paper adds: In generating TCR beta cDNA, 5'RACE template switching with UMIs was used.

This sample comprised PBMCs from blood, obtained on the day of vaccination. Receptors were obtained from a man aged 50-60 years who received an inactivated influenza vaccine.

The chain carries TRBV20-1 and TRBJ2-2; TRBD1 or TRBD2 may be the D gene (5 bases each). V lost 6 bases, J lost 6 bases, and 20 bases lay in between. Germline CDR1 reads DFQATT; CDR2 reads SNEGSKA (reference sequence). The CDR3 runs 15 residues. CDR3 residues: CSAGDALGTSGELFF. The DNA of the CDR3 is TGCAGTGCAGGGGACGCCCTCGGAACCTCCGGGGAGCTGTTTTTT.

The rearrangement joins TRBV4-2 to TRBJ2-7, with D possibly being TRBD1 (5 bases). The V end was cut by 4 bases, the J end by 7 bases, with 23 bases between. The CDR3 runs to 16 residues. Germline loops: CDR1 LGHNA, CDR2 YNFKEQ. As DNA, the CDR3 is TGTGCCAGCAGCCCAGGCGCCCAGGGAAAAGTTTGGGAGCAGTACTTC. Translating it yields CASSPGAQGKVWEQYF.

The rearrangement uses TRBV20-1 and TRBJ2-7, with TRBD1 as a possible D gene (6 bases). With 5 bases removed from V and 2 bases from J, the gap between germline ends came to 13 bases. The CDR3 totals 13 residues. In germline, CDR1 is DFQATT, CDR2 SNEGSKA (reference sequence). The CDR3 DNA is TGCAGTGCTCCTAGACAGGCGGCCTACGAGCAGTACTTC. Protein: CSAPRQAAYEQYF.

This clonotype has more than one count but fewer than ten. The DNA of the CDR3 is TGTGCCAGCAGCTTGGGGGGGCTCATGAACACTGAAGCTTTCTTT. Its translation: CASSLGGLMNTEAFF. The chain couples TRBV7-2 to TRBJ1-1, with D maybe TRBD1 (6 bases). This CDR3 contains 15 residues. The ends were cut back, 3 bases at V and 0 bases at J, with 11 bases in the middle. Germline V gene lookup returns CDR1 SGHTA and CDR2 FQGNSA.

This clonotype was seen at least ten times. J is TRBJ1-2 and V is TRBV20-1; 10 positions match TRBD1. The germline CDR1 and CDR2 sequences are DFQATT and SNEGSKA (reference sequence). This CDR3 is 15 amino acids long. Unmatched junction bases numbered 15, after V lost 6 bases and J lost 8 bases. CDR3 protein: CSAAPPGQGREGYTF. CDR3 nucleotides: TGCAGTGCCGCGCCTCCGGGACAGGGGAGAGAGGGCTACACCTTC.

This clonotype showed up just a few times. The chain links TRBV3-1 to TRBJ2-7; 11 bases line up with TRBD2. V shed 3 bases and J 6 bases; nucleotides not matched to a gene: 7. Per germline, CDR1 LGHDT and CDR2 YNNKEL (reference sequence). The CDR3 is made up of 15 amino acids. The CDR3 sequence: CASSQLAGGPGEQYF. CDR3 DNA: TGTGCCAGCAGCCAGTTAGCGGGAGGGCCTGGCGAGCAGTACTTC.

The chain recombines TRBV7-2 with TRBJ2-7, with D uncertain. From germline, CDR1 is SGHTA and CDR2 FQGNSA. Trimming shortened V by 3 bases and J by 7 bases, and 10 bases separated the two germline ends. The CDR3 totals 12 residues. CDR3 protein: CASSLFSQEQYF. The CDR3 region has the DNA TGTGCCAGCAGCTTGTTCTCCCAGGAGCAGTACTTC.

This clonotype has a handful of counts. V gene TRBV27 combines with J gene TRBJ2-1, with D tentatively TRBD2 (5 bases). The V and J ends lost 6 bases and 4 bases respectively, with 19 bases between them. The germline V gene encodes CDR1 MNHEY and CDR2 SMNVEV (reference sequence). The CDR3 consists of 16 residues. The CDR3 spells CASRRAEAGAYNEQFF. DNA for the CDR3: TGTGCCAGCAGGAGGGCCGAGGCCGGCGCATACAATGAGCAGTTCTTC.

The chain joins TRBV19 to TRBJ1-2, with 10 bases identical to TRBD1. The V gene's germline CDR1 is LNHDA and CDR2 SQIVND (reference sequence). This CDR3 contains 13 residues. J lost 4 bases, V lost 8 bases, and 4 bases had no gene match. The CDR3 DNA sequence: TGTGCCAGTCGGGACAGGGGTACCTATGGCTACACCTTC. Translating gives CASRDRGTYGYTF.

The chain couples TRBV14 to TRBJ2-7, with D perhaps being TRBD1 or TRBD2 (5 bases each). CDR3 length equals 17 residues. Germline V CDR1 and CDR2: SGHDN, FVKESK. V lost 0 bases, J lost 1 base, and 16 bases lay in between. Here the CDR3 DNA reads TGTGCCAGCAGCCAAGATTGGACGGGAAAGGGGTCCTACGAGCAGTACTTC. Amino acids: CASSQDWTGKGSYEQYF.

Ten or more counts support this clonotype. CDR3 amino acids: CASSQTRLGEQFF. Written as DNA, the CDR3 is TGTGCCAGCAGCCAGACTAGGTTGGGTGAGCAGTTCTTC. The chain recombines TRBV7-9 with TRBJ2-1; a weak D match, TRBD2 (6 bases). With 5 bases removed from V and 9 bases from J, the gap between germline ends came to 14 bases. The germline gives CDR1 SEHNR, CDR2 FQNEAQ (reference sequence). The CDR3 is 13 amino acids.

The chain links TRBV29-1 to TRBJ1-1; D not certain. The germline gives CDR1 SQVTM, CDR2 ANQGSEA. CDR3 length equals 11 residues. V was pared by 5 bases and J by 8 bases, with 12 bases between. CDR3 coding DNA: TGCAGCGTTATCGGCACCGTGGAAGCTTTCTTT. Protein: CSVIGTVEAFF.

The table lists this clonotype with a few counts. The V and J genes are TRBV3-1 and TRBJ2-1; 10 nucleotides match TRBD2. V shed 1 base, J shed 6 bases, and the junction held 9 bases outside the gene matches. The CDR3 has 17 residues. Germline V gene lookup returns CDR1 LGHDT and CDR2 YNNKEL (reference sequence). The CDR3, as DNA: TGTGCCAGCAGCCAAGTCCCACTAGCGGGGCCCCCCAATGAGCAGTTCTTC. Protein sequence: CASSQVPLAGPPNEQFF.

This chain links TRBV10-2 with TRBJ2-1; 8 positions match TRBD2. V trimming: 2 bases; J trimming: 1 base; junction bases outside the gene matches: 4. Germline-derived CDR1 and CDR2 are WSHSY and SAAADI. This CDR3 has 16 residues. CDR3 in DNA: TGCGCCAGCAGTGAGAACGGGGGGGGATCCTACAATGAGCAGTTCTTC. Protein sequence: CASSENGGGSYNEQFF.

This clonotype has only a few counts. V and J are TRBV11-2 and TRBJ2-7; D is possibly TRBD1 (5 bases). Germline V gives CDR1 SGHAT, CDR2 FQNNGV. V gave up 3 bases and J gave up 4 bases, with 19 bases separating them. The CDR3 has 16 amino acids. The DNA for the CDR3 is TGTGCCAGCAGCTTGGATCGTATAGGGGTGGTTTACGAGCAGTACTTC. Translation gives CASSLDRIGVVYEQYF.

This rearrangement joins TRBV27 to TRBJ2-5, with TRBD2 matching over 7 bases. The germline V gene encodes CDR1 MNHEY and CDR2 SMNVEV (reference sequence). The CDR3 is made up of 17 amino acids. Unmatched junction bases numbered 14, after V lost 2 bases and J lost 5 bases. CDR3 sequence (DNA): TGTGCCAGCAGTTTAACATACAGATCGATCGGGGGGGAGACCCAGTACTTC. Its translation is CASSLTYRSIGGETQYF.

The chain uses TRBV6-2 or TRBV6-3 and TRBJ2-5; D remains ambiguous. CDR1 and CDR2 from the germline V gene are MNHEY and SVGEGT. Trimming stripped 2 bases from V and 1 base from J, with 8 bases between. The length of the CDR3 is 14 residues. CDR3 coding DNA: TGTGCCAGCAGTTACGAGGACGGCCAAGAGACCCAGTACTTC. Its protein product is CASSYEDGQETQYF.

The V call is TRBV7-2, the J call TRBJ1-2, with no clear D. This CDR3 region has 13 residues. Germline assignment: CDR1 SGHTA and CDR2 FQGNSA. V lost 10 bases and J 1 base, leaving 13 bases between the germline ends. The CDR3 is CAMEEENNYGYTF. CDR3 nucleotides: TGTGCCATGGAAGAAGAGAATAACTATGGCTACACCTTC.

This chain connects TRBV7-9 to TRBJ2-1, with 14 bases lining up with TRBD2. The CDR3 is made up of 17 amino acids. Losses at the gene ends were 2 bases for V and 9 bases for J; bases not matched to a gene: 9. Germline values: CDR1 SEHNR, CDR2 FQNEAQ (reference sequence). The CDR3 protein is CASSLRGTSGSYGEQFF. For the CDR3, the DNA is TGTGCCAGCAGCTTACGGGGGACTAGCGGGAGTTACGGTGAGCAGTTCTTC.

This clonotype was observed a handful of times. This sequence joins TRBV20-1 and TRBJ1-1, with a possible D match to TRBD1 (5 bases). CDR1 and CDR2 (germline): DFQATT, SNEGSKA (reference sequence). The CDR3 totals 14 residues. Trimming removed 2 bases from V and 2 bases from J, with 12 bases in between. CDR3 residues: CSARPDIRNTEAFF. The CDR3 coding sequence is TGCAGTGCTAGACCGGACATAAGAAACACTGAAGCTTTCTTT.

This sequence joins TRBV11-2 and TRBJ2-6; no definite D call. V was shortened by 3 bases and J by 2 bases, with 2 bases between the two germline ends. Per germline, CDR1 SGHAT and CDR2 FQNNGV. This CDR3 region has 13 residues. The CDR3 is CASSFPGANVLTF. The CDR3 DNA reads as TGTGCCAGCAGCTTTCCTGGGGCCAACGTCCTGACTTTC.

This clonotype was detected ten times or more. A read error may produce the germline difference seen at one junction end. The V and J genes are TRBV4-1 and TRBJ1-5; tentatively, D is TRBD1 (6 bases). This CDR3 contains 15 residues. Germline CDR1 is MGHRA and CDR2 is YSYEKL. CDR3 sequence (DNA): TGTGCCAGCAGCCAAGTTGGACAGAGCAATCAGCCCCAGCATTTT. It is translated as CASSQVGQSNQPQHF.

The chain joins TRBV6-5 to TRBJ2-7; 8 bases align to TRBD1. V lost 0 bases and J lost 0; bases outside the gene matches: 7. The CDR3 covers 17 residues. Germline CDR1 MNHEY, CDR2 SVGAGI. The CDR3 reads CASSYSDRGRSSYEQYF. CDR3 DNA sequence: TGTGCCAGCAGTTACTCAGACAGGGGCCGAAGCTCCTACGAGCAGTACTTC.

The chain uses TRBV4-2 and TRBJ2-5, with TRBD2 matching 11 bases. Trimming cost V 3 bases and J 7 bases; bases outside gene matches: 10. CDR3 length: 16 amino acids. Germline V gene data show CDR1 as LGHNA and CDR2 as YNFKEQ. As DNA, the CDR3 is TGTGCCAGCAGCCAGGATAGCGGGGGGGGGATCGGGACCCAGTACTTC. Protein sequence: CASSQDSGGGIGTQYF.

This chain uses TRBV11-2 with TRBJ2-2; D may be TRBD2 (5 bases). The CDR3 is made up of 14 amino acids. Trimming removed 4 bases at V and 4 bases at J, with 10 bases between. From germline, CDR1 is SGHAT and CDR2 FQNNGV. In DNA, the CDR3 is TGTGCCAGCAGCTCCAGAGGGATCACCGGGGAGCTGTTTTTT. Its translation: CASSSRGITGELFF.

J is TRBJ2-7 and V is TRBV5-5; 7 bases are shared with TRBD1. Germline V gives CDR1 SGHKS, CDR2 YYEKEE (reference sequence). This CDR3 region has 15 residues. The V and J ends lost 0 bases and 1 base, in that order; junction bases with no gene match: 4. The chain's CDR3 is CASSLVGTASYEQYF. The DNA of the CDR3 is TGTGCCAGCAGCTTGGTTGGGACAGCTTCCTACGAGCAGTACTTC. Combining the CDR3 with reference TRBV5-5 and TRBJ2-7 gives the whole variable domain DAGVTQSPTHLIKTRGQQVTLRCSPISGHKSVSWYQQVLGQGPQFIFQYYEKEERGRGNFPDRFSARQFPNYSSELNVNALLLGDSALYLCASSLVGTASYEQYFGPGTRLTVT.

In this sample, this clonotype turned up a few times. The chain couples TRBV12-3 or TRBV12-4 to TRBJ2-1, with D possibly being TRBD1 or TRBD2 (6 bases each). CDR3 length: 14 residues. Trimming left V 3 bases short and J 8 bases short, with 14 bases between. In nucleotides, the CDR3 is TGTGCCAGCAGTTTTGGGGGGCCGGGGGATGAGCAGTTCTTC. Translating it yields CASSFGGPGDEQFF.

This chain uses TRBV20-1 with TRBJ2-3, with D unresolved. The CDR3 runs 13 residues. CDR1 is DFQATT and CDR2 is SNEGSKA in the germline V gene (reference sequence). Trimming took off 2 bases at V and 6 bases at J, with 12 bases between the two ends. The CDR3 sequence: CSARRLGPDTQYF. DNA for the CDR3: TGCAGTGCTAGAAGGCTAGGTCCCGATACGCAGTATTTT.

V usage is TRBV6-2 or TRBV6-3 and J usage is TRBJ2-2; no reliable D call. CDR1 is MNHEY, CDR2 SVGEGT, per germline. The germline V and J ends were trimmed by 11 bases and 0 bases, with 7 bases remaining between them. CDR3 size: 12 residues. Written as DNA, the CDR3 is TGTGCCCTTCGGGCGAACACCGGGGAGCTGTTTTTT. It codes for CALRANTGELFF.